This is a list of T cell receptor beta chains from one sample in a study of CD8+ T cells in alopecia areata. Clones were sequenced by immunoSEQ multiplex PCR, and TCRdb holds only the in-frame ones, with some missing. The table includes 120,000 or so clones, 35% to 40% detected once. The sequenced material came from CD4+ T cells sorted from blood. These receptors originate from a human donor with alopecia areata. Both conserved end residues are part of each CDR3.

V gene	J gene	CDR3 protein
TRBV29-1	TRBJ1-1	CSVALTEDTEAFF
TRBV6-5	TRBJ2-7	CASRRDRGSYEQYF
TRBV7-2	TRBJ2-3	CASSFYRGVTDTQYF
TRBV4-2	TRBJ2-2	CASSPRVGLDEGTGELFF
TRBV11-1	TRBJ1-1	CASSRLTGGYEAFF
TRBV5-6	TRBJ1-6	CASSYQGWRVRSPLHF
TRBV29-1	TRBJ2-3	CSVERGYTDTQYF
TRBV6-5	TRBJ1-2	CASSLQGEGYTF
TRBV19	TRBJ1-1	CASWRTGNTEAFF
TRBV5-4	TRBJ2-3	CASSYKSGSNTDTQYF
TRBV30	TRBJ1-2	CAWSVGQHYGYTF
TRBV2	TRBJ2-1	CASRLWMSEQFF
TRBV30	TRBJ2-3	CAFGLGGDTQYF
TRBV28	TRBJ2-7	CASSPAGTGDEQYF
TRBV29-1	TRBJ2-7	CSTRTGGGEQYF
TRBV7-9	TRBJ2-5	CASSLVGDQETQYF
TRBV28	TRBJ2-1	CASSFTPGGSYNEQFF
TRBV11-1	TRBJ2-5	CASSYSRQETQYF
TRBV7-9	TRBJ2-5	CASSPRTPRETQYF
TRBV6-5	TRBJ2-7	CASTEYGGSYEQYF
TRBV28	TRBJ2-2	CASRSQTGGTGELFF
TRBV27	TRBJ2-7	CASSLGAGVRARQQYF
TRBV28	TRBJ2-3	CASSPPRPSTDTQYF
TRBV2	TRBJ2-5	CASTRRVFQETQYF
TRBV4-2	TRBJ2-4	CASSQDHTSGTKNIQYF
TRBV14	TRBJ2-5	CASSQDWETQYF
TRBV2	TRBJ1-2	CASLILQSYTF
TRBV5-6	TRBJ2-1	CASSFVNEQFF